This T cell receptor (beta chain) was documented in a study of blood T cells in healthy people across ages. Combining a sample-barcoded 5' primer with a J-beta primer mix, a second PCR ran for 7 to 11 cycles. There were at least 2.5 million CDR3-containing paired-end reads obtained from each sample. In TCRdb, the 5' RACE reads were re-called with MiXCR into one record per CDR3 protein. The top ten hold 6.7% of the sample, which has roughly 1,300,000 distinct CDR3 sequences, 59% seen once. This CDR3 region has 16 residues. CDR1 is MNHNS, CDR2 SASEGT, per germline. This clonotype was sampled from a man aged 18-30 years in good health. The chain couples TRBV6-1 to TRBJ2-7; TRBD1 agrees at 8 bases. The J call is uncertain, as TRBJ2-5 better fits the DNA end. The sample was blood. The CDR3 DNA follows: TGTGCCAGCAGTGAAGAGGACAGGGTCATCCGAGAGACCCAGTACTTC. This codes for CASSEEDRVIRETQYF.